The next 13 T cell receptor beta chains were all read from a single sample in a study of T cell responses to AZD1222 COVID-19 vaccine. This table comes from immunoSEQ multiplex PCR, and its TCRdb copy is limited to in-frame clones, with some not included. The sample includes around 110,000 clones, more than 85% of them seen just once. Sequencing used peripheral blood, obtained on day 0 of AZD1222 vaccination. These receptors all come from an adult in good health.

The CDR3: CASSYSSGVYNEQFF. CDR3 in DNA: TGTGCCAGCAGTTACTCTAGCGGGGTGTACAATGAGCAGTTCTTC. The J gene is TRBJ2-1, the V gene TRBV6-5; 8 nucleotides match TRBD2. Trimming at V came to 0 bases and at J to 4 bases, leaving 2 bases not matched to a gene. This CDR3 is 15 amino acids long. CDR1 and CDR2 (germline): MNHEY, SVGAGI.

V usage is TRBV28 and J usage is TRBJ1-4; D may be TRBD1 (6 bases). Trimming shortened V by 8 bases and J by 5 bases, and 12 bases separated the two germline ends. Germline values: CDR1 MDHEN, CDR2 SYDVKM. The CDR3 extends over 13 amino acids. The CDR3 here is CASEDSRNEKLFF. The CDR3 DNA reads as TGTGCCAGCGAGGACAGTAGAAATGAAAAACTGTTTTTT.

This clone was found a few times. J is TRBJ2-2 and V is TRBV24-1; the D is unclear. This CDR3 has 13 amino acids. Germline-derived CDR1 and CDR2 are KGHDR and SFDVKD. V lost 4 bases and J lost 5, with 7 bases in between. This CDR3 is CATSDLQTGELFF. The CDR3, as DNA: TGTGCCACCAGTGACCTACAGACCGGGGAGCTGTTTTTT.

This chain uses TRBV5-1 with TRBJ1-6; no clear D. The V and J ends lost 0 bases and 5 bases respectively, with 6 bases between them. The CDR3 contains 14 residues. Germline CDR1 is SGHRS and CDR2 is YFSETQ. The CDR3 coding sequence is TGCGCCAGCAGCTTGGACAGAAATAATTCACCCCTCCACTTT. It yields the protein CASSLDRNNSPLHF.

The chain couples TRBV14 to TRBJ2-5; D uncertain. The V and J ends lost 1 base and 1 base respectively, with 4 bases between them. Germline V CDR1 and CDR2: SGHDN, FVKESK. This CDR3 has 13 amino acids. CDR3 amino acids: CASSQAPQETQYF. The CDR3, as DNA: TGTGCCAGCAGCCAAGCCCCCCAAGAGACCCAGTACTTC.

CDR3 region: CASSPRGGGTGELFF. DNA of the CDR3: TGTGCCAGCAGCCCTCGGGGGGGTGGCACCGGGGAGCTGTTTTTT. The V and J genes are TRBV5-6 and TRBJ2-2, with TRBD2 identical over 8 bases. The CDR3 covers 15 residues. J gave up 4 bases and V 4 bases, and 6 bases lay outside the gene matches. Looked up from germline, CDR1 is SGHDT and CDR2 is YYEEEE.

CDR3 in amino acids: CASSEMISQETQYF. As DNA, the CDR3 is TGTGCCAGCAGTGAAATGATTAGTCAAGAGACCCAGTACTTC. V gene TRBV6-1 combines with J gene TRBJ2-5; no definite D call. The CDR3 is 14 amino acids. Per germline, CDR1 MNHNS and CDR2 SASEGT. Trimming took 2 bases from V and 2 from J, leaving 9 bases between them.

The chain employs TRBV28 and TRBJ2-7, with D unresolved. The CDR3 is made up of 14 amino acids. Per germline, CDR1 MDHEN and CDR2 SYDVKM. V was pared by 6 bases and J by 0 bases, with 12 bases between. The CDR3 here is CASRPGLVSYEQYF. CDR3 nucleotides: TGTGCCAGCAGACCGGGCCTCGTCTCCTACGAGCAGTACTTC. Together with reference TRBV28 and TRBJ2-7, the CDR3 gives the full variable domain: DVKVTQSSRYLVKRTGEKVFLECVQDMDHENMFWYRQDPGLGLRLIYFSYDVKMKEKGDIPEGYSVSREKKERFSLILESASTNQTSMYLCASRPGLVSYEQYFGPGTRLTVT.

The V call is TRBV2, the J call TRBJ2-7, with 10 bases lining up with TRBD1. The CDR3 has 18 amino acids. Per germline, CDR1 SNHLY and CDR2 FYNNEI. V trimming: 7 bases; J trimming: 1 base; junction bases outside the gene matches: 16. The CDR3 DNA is TGTGCCAGCACAACTAATCCGGGACAGGGGCGTAATTCCTACGAGCAGTACTTC. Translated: CASTTNPGQGRNSYEQYF.

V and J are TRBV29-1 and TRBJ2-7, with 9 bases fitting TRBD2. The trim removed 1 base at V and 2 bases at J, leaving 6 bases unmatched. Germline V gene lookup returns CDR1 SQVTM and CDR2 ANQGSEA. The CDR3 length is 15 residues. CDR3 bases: TGCAGCGTTGAAGCGCCCGGGACTAGCACCTACGAGCAGTACTTC. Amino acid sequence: CSVEAPGTSTYEQYF.

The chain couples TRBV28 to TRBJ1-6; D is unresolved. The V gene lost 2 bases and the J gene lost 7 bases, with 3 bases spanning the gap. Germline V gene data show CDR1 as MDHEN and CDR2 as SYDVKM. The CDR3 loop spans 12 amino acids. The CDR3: CASSLQNSPLHF. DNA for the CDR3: TGTGCCAGCAGTTTACAGAATTCACCCCTCCACTTT.

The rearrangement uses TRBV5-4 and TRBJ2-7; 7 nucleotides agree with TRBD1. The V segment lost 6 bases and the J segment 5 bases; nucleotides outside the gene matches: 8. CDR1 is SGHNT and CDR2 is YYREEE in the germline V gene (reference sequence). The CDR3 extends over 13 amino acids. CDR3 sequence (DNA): TGTGCCAGCACACGACAGGGAAGCGACGAGCAGTACTTC. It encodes CASTRQGSDEQYF.

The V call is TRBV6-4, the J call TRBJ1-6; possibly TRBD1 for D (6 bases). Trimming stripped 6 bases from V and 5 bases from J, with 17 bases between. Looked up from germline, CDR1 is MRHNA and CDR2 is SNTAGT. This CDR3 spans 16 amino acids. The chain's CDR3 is CASSPGASGDNSPLHF. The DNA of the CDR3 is TGTGCCAGCAGCCCCGGTGCGTCAGGGGATAATTCACCCCTCCACTTT.